One and the same sample provided the 9 T cell receptor beta chains below, sequenced in a study of human T cells and chemical hapten exposure. The time point denotes: patch test 1, 2 weeks after DPC sensitization. Documented treatment: therapeutic diphenylcyclopropenone sensitization with weekly scalp DPC. TCRdb re-called the RACE reads through MiXCR, storing one row per CDR3 protein. Counted here are tens of thousands of distinct CDR3 sequences, roughly 10% occurring once; the ten biggest clones make up 3.5% to 4.5%. The sequenced sample was whole blood, obtained in connection with sensitization to the hapten diphenylcyclopropenone (DPC). Receptor source: a woman between 50 and 59 years old with alopecia areata. Some clones in this sample may be carry-over from other donors' samples.

This clonotype has just a few counts. The rearrangement uses TRBV12-3 or TRBV12-4 and TRBJ1-2; the D gene is possibly TRBD1 (6 bases). The CDR3 contains 15 residues. With 5 bases removed from V and 4 bases from J, the gap between germline ends came to 17 bases. CDR3 coding DNA: TGTGCCAGCAGTCTACAGGGAACTTACGGCTATGGCTACACCTTC. This gives the protein CASSLQGTYGYGYTF.

There are a few counts of this clonotype. The genes are TRBV5-6 and TRBJ2-1, with D perhaps TRBD2 (6 bases). Deletions cut 2 bases from V and 3 bases from J, with 9 bases between. This CDR3 comprises 14 residues. Germline V gives CDR1 SGHDT, CDR2 YYEEEE. The CDR3 nucleotides read TGTGCCAGCAGCTTTACTAGCCACTACAATGAGCAGTTCTTC. Translated, it gives CASSFTSHYNEQFF.

The CDR3 sequence: CSVGLQIIPYEQYF. The CDR3, as DNA: TGCAGCGTTGGGTTGCAGATAATTCCCTACGAGCAGTACTTC. The chain employs TRBV29-1 and TRBJ2-7; D remains ambiguous. The V gene lost 4 bases and the J gene lost 2 bases, with 15 bases spanning the gap. The CDR3 contains 14 residues. Looked up from germline, CDR1 is SQVTM and CDR2 is ANQGSEA.

This clonotype was seen ten or more times. The chain uses TRBV5-5 and TRBJ1-2, with 8 bases matching TRBD1. The CDR3 consists of 14 residues. Germline loops: CDR1 SGHKS, CDR2 YYEKEE (reference sequence). J lost 8 bases, V lost 2 bases, and 8 bases had no gene match. The CDR3 loop reads CASSFDQGAEGYTF. The CDR3 DNA is TGTGCCAGCAGCTTTGATCAGGGGGCTGAAGGCTACACCTTC.

The rearrangement joins TRBV13 to TRBJ1-3; TRBD1 might be the D (5 bases). Germline V gene data show CDR1 as PRHDT and CDR2 as FYEKMQ (reference sequence). With 5 bases removed from V and 0 bases from J, the gap between germline ends came to 11 bases. This CDR3 has 15 residues. The CDR3 loop reads CASSSRVGSGNTIYF. For the CDR3, the DNA is TGTGCCAGCAGCAGCAGGGTGGGCTCTGGAAACACCATATATTTT.

This clonotype was counted only a few times. J is TRBJ1-5 and V is TRBV5-1; D might be TRBD1 (5 bases). The CDR3 covers 13 residues. The germline gives CDR1 SGHRS, CDR2 YFSETQ. Trimming took off 4 bases at V and 4 bases at J, with 9 bases between the two ends. CDR3 bases: TGCGCCAGCAGCGCATCAGGGAATCAGCCCCAGCATTTT. Its translation: CASSASGNQPQHF.

Only a few counts were recorded for this clonotype. CDR3 sequence reads: CASSVETSGGFTDTQYF. The CDR3 DNA reads TGTGCCAGCAGCGTAGAGACTAGCGGGGGGTTCACAGATACGCAGTATTTT. The gene calls are TRBV9 and TRBJ2-3, with TRBD2 matching 13 bases. The CDR3 sequence is 17 residues long. Trimming took 0 bases from V and 2 from J; bases not matched to a gene: 3. Germline-derived CDR1 and CDR2 are SGDLS and YYNGEE.

In this sample, this clonotype turned up a few times. The chain uses TRBV9 and TRBJ1-2, with 7 bases that match TRBD1. V was pared by 4 bases and J by 5 bases, with 5 bases of the junction left unmatched. There are 13 residues in the CDR3. Germline CDR1 reads SGDLS; CDR2 reads YYNGEE. CDR3 DNA sequence: TGTGCCAGCAGCCCGGGACAGAGATATGGCTACACCTTC. Its translation is CASSPGQRYGYTF.

This clonotype was seen only a few times. Written as DNA, the CDR3 is TGTGCCAGCAGCTTACAGGGGAAGGCACAGACCCAGTACTTC. It is translated as CASSLQGKAQTQYF. This sequence joins TRBV7-9 and TRBJ2-5, with a tentative D call TRBD1 (6 bases). Germline V lookup: CDR1 SEHNR, CDR2 FQNEAQ (reference sequence). The CDR3 totals 14 residues. The V and J ends lost 2 bases and 6 bases respectively, with 13 bases between them.